The subject of this entry is one T cell receptor (beta chain). Its specificity is unknown. The PCR made use of 60 Vbeta and 13 Jbeta primers. Libraries were prepared by immunoSEQ multiplex PCR; TCRdb keeps only in-frame clonotypes and omits some of them. The sample holds fewer than 250,000 clones, approximately 80% seen once. Germline V gene lookup returns CDR1 SGHTA and CDR2 FQGNSA. This CDR3 contains 13 residues. V shed 5 bases and J 9 bases; nucleotides not matched to a gene: 5. This record belongs to a study of cytomegalovirus exposure and HLA in healthy donors. Findings and caveats of the study: Cytomegalovirus association was assigned to under 200 TCR beta chains. A later analysis linked a missense DCLRE1C variant to TCR beta V- and J-gene trimming.

This chain uses TRBV7-2 with TRBJ2-5; 11 bases match TRBD2. The sample taken for sequencing was PBMCs. This receptor was taken from a girl aged 5-17 years in good health and CMV-seronegative. The CDR3 loop is CASSGLAGGAQYF. The CDR3 DNA reads as TGTGCCAGCAGCGGACTAGCGGGTGGGGCCCAGTACTTC.